Listed below are T cell receptor beta chains from one sample, sequenced in a study of T cell repertoires in cytomegalovirus infection. TCRdb called the reads again in MiXCR, with one record for every CDR3 protein. The sample gives 250,000 to 300,000 distinct CDR3 sequences, less than 9.5% of which show up once; over 12% is in the top ten. Sequences were obtained from PBMCs. Receptors originate from a human donor in good health (CMV status not recorded). Some clones in this sample may be carry-over from other donors' samples. CDR3s include the opening cysteine and the closing phenylalanine or tryptophan. A D gene is named only where the DNA matches it firmly. Size values are once, few and many counts, or a class for expanded clones, and some rows have none.

J gene,D gene,V gene,clone size,CDR3 length,CDR3 protein,CDR3 DNA
TRBJ2-5,.,TRBV7-9,many,14,CASSRAGALGQEYF,TGTGCCAGCAGCCGAGCTGGCGCCCTTGGTCAGGAGTACTTC
TRBJ2-3,.,TRBV25-1,few,14,CASSEYQGTDTQYF,TGTGCCAGCAGTGAATACCAGGGTACAGATACGCAGTATTTT
TRBJ2-7,.,TRBV7-2,many,14,CASSSVGKSYEQYF,TGTGCCAGCAGCTCAGTAGGGAAATCCTACGAGCAGTACTTC
TRBJ2-1,.,TRBV5-5,many,14,CASSLEDVYNEQFF,TGTGCCAGCAGCTTGGAGGATGTTTACAATGAGCAGTTCTTC
TRBJ2-3,TRBD2,TRBV14,many,15,CASSPQRGTTDTQYF,TGTGCCAGCAGCCCCCAGCGGGGGACCACAGATACGCAGTATTTT
TRBJ1-2,.,TRBV11-2,.,14,CASSRTDLNYGYTF,TGTGCCAGCAGCCGGACAGACCTTAACTATGGCTACACCTTC
TRBJ1-1,TRBD1,TRBV19,many,14,CASKQGARRTEAFF,TGTGCCAGCAAACAGGGGGCGAGACGGACTGAAGCTTTCTTT
TRBJ1-4,.,TRBV7-2,many,14,CASSLRQFNEKLFF,TGTGCCAGCAGCTTAAGACAGTTTAATGAAAAACTGTTTTTT
TRBJ1-4,.,TRBV29-1,.,15,CSVAGDTATNEKLFF,TGCAGCGTCGCGGGGGACACGGCAACTAATGAAAAACTGTTTTTT
TRBJ2-1,TRBD1,TRBV28,many,14,CASKVGDRYNEQFF,TGTGCCAGCAAGGTTGGGGACAGATACAATGAGCAGTTCTTC
TRBJ2-3,TRBD1,TRBV7-2,few,15,CASSLRTGRADTQYF,TGTGCCAGCAGCCTTCGGACAGGTCGGGCAGATACGCAGTATTTT
TRBJ1-4,.,TRBV20-1,few,13,CSARGGVNEKLFF,TGCAGTGCTAGAGGGGGCGTAAATGAAAAACTGTTTTTT
TRBJ1-1,TRBD1,TRBV7-2,many,14,CASSLTSGGTEAFF,TGTGCCAGCAGCTTAACTTCAGGGGGCACTGAAGCTTTCTTT
TRBJ1-1,.,TRBV14,few,13,CASSQSQGSEAFF,TGTGCCAGCAGCCAATCCCAGGGCTCTGAAGCTTTCTTT
TRBJ1-6,.,TRBV7-9,few,14,CASSQQGHNSPLHF,TGTGCCAGCAGCCAACAGGGACATAATTCACCCCTCCACTTT
TRBJ1-1,.,TRBV12-3/TRBV12-4,few,13,CASRPKQNTEAFF,TGTGCCAGCCGGCCGAAACAGAACACTGAAGCTTTCTTT
TRBJ2-5,TRBD1,TRBV7-8,many,17,CASSFHTTGVLKETQYF,TGTGCCAGCAGCTTTCATACGACAGGGGTGTTAAAAGAGACCCAGTACTTC
TRBJ1-1,TRBD1,TRBV7-2,many,15,CASSLPGQGAHQAFF,TGTGCCAGCAGCTTACCCGGACAGGGGGCCCATCAAGCTTTCTTT
TRBJ1-1,.,TRBV29-1,few,13,CSVEVGRRGEAFF,TGCAGCGTTGAAGTCGGTCGCAGGGGTGAAGCTTTCTTT
TRBJ2-3,TRBD2,TRBV7-2,many,17,CASTKGGLAGGLDTQYF,TGTGCCAGCACCAAAGGGGGACTAGCGGGAGGGCTAGATACGCAGTATTTT
TRBJ1-5,.,TRBV27,many,15,CASGHPGPFNQPQHF,TGTGCCAGCGGGCACCCGGGACCCTTCAATCAGCCCCAGCATTTT
TRBJ2-1,.,TRBV7-2,few,15,CASSLVSLNHNEQFF,TGTGCCAGCAGCTTAGTAAGCCTAAACCACAATGAGCAGTTCTTC
TRBJ1-6,TRBD1,TRBV7-2,many,16,CASSLGTGRLNSPLHF,TGTGCCAGCAGCTTAGGGACAGGCCGCCTGAATTCACCCCTCCACTTT
TRBJ2-2,TRBD2,TRBV19,many,16,CASSLRTSGNTGELFF,TGTGCCAGCAGCCTACGGACTAGCGGGAACACCGGGGAGCTGTTTTTT
TRBJ1-1,.,TRBV5-1,few,11,CASRDPKGAFF,TGCGCCAGCAGGGACCCTAAAGGAGCTTTCTTT
TRBJ2-7,.,TRBV7-2,many,13,CASSPGAGSEQYF,TGTGCCAGCAGCCCCGGGGCGGGGTCAGAGCAGTACTTC
TRBJ2-7,TRBD1,TRBV11-2,.,15,CASSLRDRGTYEQYF,TGTGCCAGCAGCTTAAGGGACAGGGGTACCTACGAGCAGTACTTC
TRBJ2-2,.,TRBV28,many,15,CASSQAGVSTGELFF,TGTGCCAGCAGTCAAGCTGGGGTTAGCACCGGGGAGCTGTTTTTT
TRBJ2-1,TRBD1,TRBV20-1,few,13,CSATRTGYNEQFF,TGCAGTGCTACCAGGACAGGCTACAATGAGCAGTTCTTC
TRBJ2-7,TRBD2,TRBV6-2/TRBV6-3,few,14,CASSIAGDSYEQYF,TGTGCCAGCAGTATAGCGGGGGACTCCTACGAGCAGTACTTC
TRBJ2-7,.,TRBV7-3,few,13,CASAGGLGDEQYF,TGTGCCAGCGCCGGGGGGCTGGGCGACGAGCAGTACTTC
TRBJ1-5,.,TRBV10-3,.,13,CAISGRAEEPEHF,TGTGCCATCAGTGGCCGGGCCGAGGAGCCCGAGCATTTT
TRBJ2-7,.,TRBV19,many,15,CASSIAFSGAYEQYF,TGTGCCAGTAGTATAGCCTTCTCTGGGGCCTACGAGCAGTACTTC
TRBJ1-1,.,TRBV7-9,many,14,CASSLTGREAEAFF,TGTGCCAGCAGCTTAACCGGGAGAGAAGCTGAAGCTTTCTTT
TRBJ1-2,TRBD1,TRBV2,.,19,CASSSRRQGPPRTNYGYTF,TGTGCCAGCAGTTCCCGTAGACAGGGCCCTCCTCGGACTAACTATGGCTACACCTTC
TRBJ2-4,.,TRBV7-2,many,16,CASSLDVGLRKNIQYF,TGTGCCAGCAGCTTAGATGTAGGACTACGAAAAAACATTCAGTACTTC
TRBJ2-7,.,TRBV19,.,16,CASSISRGAHPYEQYF,TGTGCCAGTAGTATCTCACGGGGAGCTCATCCCTACGAGCAGTACTTC
TRBJ2-3,.,TRBV7-2,many,14,CASSFDRRTDTQYF,TGTGCCAGCAGCTTCGACAGGCGCACAGATACGCAGTATTTT
TRBJ2-7,TRBD2,TRBV7-6,many,21,CASSPRAGDRTSGRRSYEQYF,TGTGCCAGCAGCCCCCGGGCCGGGGACCGGACTAGCGGGAGGCGCTCCTACGAGCAGTACTTC
TRBJ2-2,.,TRBV2,many,15,CASSPIGANTGELFF,TGTGCCAGCAGTCCTATCGGGGCGAACACCGGGGAGCTGTTTTTT
TRBJ2-1,TRBD2,TRBV7-2,many,17,CASSVDIAGGRRNEQFF,TGTGCCAGCAGCGTAGATATAGCGGGAGGGCGTAGGAATGAGCAGTTCTTC
TRBJ2-1,.,TRBV7-2,many,16,CASSLFVTGLGNEQFF,TGTGCCAGCAGCTTATTCGTGACAGGCCTGGGGAATGAGCAGTTCTTC
TRBJ2-1,TRBD2,TRBV7-2,many,19,CASSYRSLRTSGRSNEQFF,TGTGCCAGCAGCTACCGTTCGCTGAGGACTAGCGGGAGGTCCAATGAGCAGTTCTTC
TRBJ2-3,TRBD2,TRBV10-3,.,15,CAISPSGRETDTQYF,TGTGCCATCAGCCCTAGCGGGAGAGAGACAGATACGCAGTATTTT
TRBJ2-2,TRBD1,TRBV4-2,few,18,CASSPFTGVGANTGELFF,TGTGCCAGCAGCCCTTTCACAGGGGTAGGGGCGAACACCGGGGAGCTGTTTTTT
TRBJ1-6,.,TRBV6-5,many,17,CASSRNLIGGRNSPLHF,TGTGCCAGCAGTCGCAACTTAATCGGGGGTCGTAATTCACCCCTCCACTTT
TRBJ1-2,TRBD1,TRBV14,.,14,CASSTRQGHYGYTF,TGTGCCAGCAGCACGCGACAGGGGCACTATGGCTACACCTTC